These 17 T cell receptor beta chains share one sample of origin, sequenced in a study of OX40 agonist ivuxolimab in advanced cancers. Some clones are missing from TCRdb's copy, which holds only in-frame ones; the method was immunoSEQ multiplex PCR. The sample consists of 27,000 or so clones, roughly 84% of them appearing once. The sequencing used CD4+ or CD8+ T cells sorted from blood, collected in a trial of the OX40 agonist ivuxolimab. The receptors come from an adult with an advanced solid tumor such as melanoma, head and neck, liver or kidney cancer.

The rearrangement links TRBV12-2 to TRBJ2-2. TRBV12-2 is a documented pseudogene. The CDR3 totals 16 residues. CDR3 region: CASRLAFLGITGELFF. CDR3 in DNA: TGTGCAAGTCGCTTAGCGTTCCTGGGAATCACCGGGGAGCTGTTTTTT.

This chain joins TRBV5-1 and TRBJ2-1, with D possibly called TRBD1 or TRBD2 (5 bases each). CDR3 length equals 19 residues. Germline V CDR1 and CDR2: SGHRS, YFSETQ. V was trimmed by 1 base and J by 4 bases, leaving 24 bases between them. The CDR3 is CASSLPKSPHGGDYNEQFF. Here the CDR3 DNA reads TGCGCCAGCAGCTTGCCTAAATCACCACATGGGGGTGATTACAATGAGCAGTTCTTC.

The genes are TRBV15 and TRBJ2-7; D call uncertain. Trimming shortened V by 1 base and J by 7 bases, and 14 bases separated the two germline ends. Looked up from germline, CDR1 is LNHNV and CDR2 is YYDKDF (reference sequence). The CDR3 runs 14 residues. CDR3 residues: CATSRARGDGEQYF. CDR3 in DNA: TGTGCCACCAGCAGAGCCCGTGGGGATGGGGAGCAGTACTTC.

The chain uses TRBV15 and TRBJ1-5; TRBD1 is a possible D gene (6 bases). Trimming took 0 bases from V and 6 from J, leaving 21 bases between them. CDR3 length: 18 amino acids. Germline V gives CDR1 LNHNV, CDR2 YYDKDF (reference sequence). CDR3: CATSRDKLGEGVGQPQHF. The CDR3 DNA sequence: TGTGCCACCAGCAGAGATAAATTGGGAGAGGGGGTCGGTCAGCCCCAGCATTTT. Together with reference TRBV15 and TRBJ1-5, the CDR3 gives the full variable domain: DAMVIQNPRYQVTQFGKPVTLSCSQTLNHNVMYWYQQKSSQAPKLLFHYYDKDFNNEADTPDNFQSRRPNTSFCFLDIRSPGLGDTAMYLCATSRDKLGEGVGQPQHFGDGTRLSIL.

The chain carries TRBV12-5 and TRBJ1-2; the match to TRBD1 covers 7 bases. The CDR3 has 15 amino acids. Losses at the gene ends were 5 bases for V and 8 bases for J; bases not matched to a gene: 14. Per the germline V gene, CDR1 is LGHNT and CDR2 is FRNRAP. CDR3 sequence (DNA): TGTGCTAGTGGTGACACAGGGGCCTCCCTCTGGGGCTACACCTTC. Residues: CASGDTGASLWGYTF.

The CDR3, as DNA: TGTGCCAGCAGCTTAGTCGCAGCGGAGGGCTACAATGAGCAGTTCTTC. Translation gives CASSLVAAEGYNEQFF. This chain joins TRBV7-6 and TRBJ2-1; D perhaps matches TRBD2 (6 bases). CDR3 size: 16 residues. CDR1 is SGHVS, CDR2 FNYEAQ, per germline. Trimming shortened V by 1 base and J by 3 bases, and 13 bases separated the two germline ends.

V usage is TRBV28 and J usage is TRBJ2-7, with 13 positions matching TRBD2. The germline CDR1 and CDR2 sequences are MDHEN and SYDVKM. V trimming: 6 bases; J trimming: 3 bases; junction bases outside the gene matches: 5. This CDR3 spans 15 amino acids. The CDR3 protein is CASRKTSGRVYEQYF. CDR3 DNA: TGTGCCAGCAGGAAAACTAGCGGGAGGGTCTACGAGCAGTACTTC.

Points on this clone: Other DNA sequences of this sample code for an identical CDR3. Here the CDR3 DNA reads TGTGCCAGCAGTTTAGGCGGATACTATGGCTACACCTTC. It specifies CASSLGGYYGYTF. The J gene is TRBJ1-2, the V gene TRBV28; unclear D gene. The CDR3 loop spans 13 amino acids. The V end lost 2 bases, the J end lost 3 bases, and 7 bases lay between the germline ends. Looked up from germline, CDR1 is MDHEN and CDR2 is SYDVKM.

The chain combines TRBV6-1 with TRBJ2-2; D could derive from TRBD1 or TRBD2 (5 bases each). The CDR3 runs 16 residues. The ends were cut back, 2 bases at V and 2 bases at J, with 12 bases in the middle. Germline assignment: CDR1 MNHNS and CDR2 SASEGT. The CDR3: CASSERGRANTGELFF. The DNA for the CDR3 is TGTGCCAGCAGTGAACGGGGCAGGGCCAACACCGGGGAGCTGTTTTTT.

V usage is TRBV4-3 and J usage is TRBJ1-4, with TRBD1 matching 10 bases. The J segment lost 8 bases and the V segment lost 3 bases, leaving 6 bases of the junction unmatched. The CDR3 runs to 15 residues. Germline-derived CDR1 and CDR2 are LGHNA and YSLEER. The CDR3: CASSHLRTGGEKLFF. In DNA form, the CDR3 reads TGCGCCAGCAGCCACCTGAGGACAGGGGGAGAAAAACTGTTTTTT.

This chain's CDR3 is CASSLAAGTSGIVLFNEQFF. CDR3 nucleotides: TGTGCCAGCAGCTTAGCCGCCGGGACTAGCGGGATAGTCCTCTTCAATGAGCAGTTCTTC. The chain recombines TRBV7-2 with TRBJ2-1; 13 bases agree with TRBD2. The CDR3 extends over 20 amino acids. Germline trimming cut 0 bases from V and 6 bases from J; bases unmatched to any gene: 14. Germline V gene sequence: CDR1 SGHTA, CDR2 FQGNSA.

In DNA, the CDR3 is TGTGCCAGCAGCCTGATTGGGGCGAGCACAGATACGCAGTATTTT. Its protein is CASSLIGASTDTQYF. The chain couples TRBV7-3 to TRBJ2-3; maybe TRBD1 (5 bases). This CDR3 comprises 15 residues. Germline-derived CDR1 and CDR2 are SGHTA and FQGTGA. Between the trimmed V and J ends, which lost 5 bases and 0 bases, there was a span of 12 bases.

The count of this clone is one. V and J are TRBV4-1 and TRBJ2-5; TRBD2 agrees at 8 bases. V gave up 1 base and J gave up 5 bases; unmatched junction bases: 6. The CDR3 sequence is 15 residues long. In germline, CDR1 is MGHRA, CDR2 YSYEKL. CDR3 nucleotides: TGCGCCAGCAGCCAAGCGGGACTAGGGGGGGAGACCCAGTACTTC. Its protein product is CASSQAGLGGETQYF.

This chain connects TRBV4-1 to TRBJ1-5; D gene uncertain. This CDR3 has 15 residues. V was cut by 3 bases and J by 3 bases, with 12 bases left in between. Per germline, CDR1 MGHRA and CDR2 YSYEKL. This chain's CDR3 is CASSQTRHLNQPQHF. The CDR3 nucleotides read TGCGCCAGCAGCCAGACGCGACACCTCAATCAGCCCCAGCATTTT.

This chain links TRBV10-3 with TRBJ2-7; possible D gene TRBD2, 6 bases. There are 15 residues in the CDR3. V lost 0 bases, J lost 5 bases, and 14 bases lay in between. CDR1 ENHRY and CDR2 SYGVKD come from the germline V gene. CDR3 coding DNA: TGTGCCATCAGTGAGTCACCGGGAGCCGGGGACGAGCAGTACTTC. It translates to CAISESPGAGDEQYF.

The chain links TRBV4-1 to TRBJ2-3; D is ambiguous. The CDR3 runs to 14 residues. Deletions cut 0 bases from V and 4 bases from J, with 8 bases between. Germline-derived CDR1 and CDR2 are MGHRA and YSYEKL. The CDR3 sequence is CASSQEWRPDTQYF. As DNA, the CDR3 is TGCGCCAGCAGCCAAGAATGGCGCCCAGATACGCAGTATTTT.

The chain carries TRBV9 and TRBJ1-2; D call uncertain. The CDR3 extends over 13 amino acids. Germline values: CDR1 SGDLS, CDR2 YYNGEE. Trimming removed 4 bases from V and 5 bases from J, with 12 bases in between. CDR3 bases: TGTGCCAGCAGCCCCGACGGATTTTATGGCTACACCTTC. Encoded protein: CASSPDGFYGYTF.